Reported below is one T cell receptor beta chain. In the original processing: How many nucleated cells were present was estimated from reference gene primer amplification. Sequencing used immunoSEQ multiplex PCR; TCRdb keeps in-frame clones, though not all of them. V, J and clone size are taken as reported in that table, and D and trimming were inferred from the DNA itself. The sample has 150,000 to 200,000 clones; about 86% are singletons. In germline, CDR1 is SGDLS, CDR2 YYNGEE. Trimming removed 3 bases from V and 5 bases from J, with 10 bases in between. The length of the CDR3 is 13 residues. This specimen comes from a study of blood T cell repertoires in COVID-19. Study-wide background: Samples representing acute and convalescent COVID-19 were sourced from the United States, Italy and Spain.

This chain links TRBV9 with TRBJ2-3; D unclear. The receptor comes from a woman aged 60-70 years with COVID-19, enrolled during active disease. The sequencing input was peripheral blood. CDR3 sequence: CASSGQEEDTQYF. The CDR3 nucleotides read TGTGCCAGCAGCGGGCAGGAAGAAGATACGCAGTATTTT.